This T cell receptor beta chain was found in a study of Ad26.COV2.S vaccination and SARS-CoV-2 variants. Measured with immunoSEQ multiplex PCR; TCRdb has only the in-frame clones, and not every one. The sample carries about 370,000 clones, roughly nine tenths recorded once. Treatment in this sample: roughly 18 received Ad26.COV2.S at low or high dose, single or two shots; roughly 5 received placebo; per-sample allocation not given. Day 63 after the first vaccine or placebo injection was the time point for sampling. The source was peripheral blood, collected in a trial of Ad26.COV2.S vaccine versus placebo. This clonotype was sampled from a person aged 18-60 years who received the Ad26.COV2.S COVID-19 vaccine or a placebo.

Here the CDR3 reads CASSQPGSGANVLTF. Written as DNA, the CDR3 is TGCGCCAGCAGCCAACCAGGCTCTGGGGCCAACGTCCTGACTTTC. The chain combines TRBV5-1 with TRBJ2-6; the D is unclear. The CDR3 consists of 15 residues. Deletions cut 4 bases from V and 0 bases from J, with 8 bases between. Germline values: CDR1 SGHRS, CDR2 YFSETQ. The whole variable domain, filled in from reference TRBV5-1 and TRBJ2-6, reads KAGVTQTPRYLIKTRGQQVTLSCSPISGHRSVSWYQQTPGQGLQFLFEYFSETQRNKGNFPGRFSGRQFSNSRSEMNVSTLELGDSALYLCASSQPGSGANVLTFGAGSRLTVL.